This T cell receptor beta chain was retrieved from a study of vaccination effects on CD4 cells after COVID-19. TCRdb's table, derived via immunoSEQ multiplex PCR, lists solely in-frame clones and lacks some. The sample lists 45,000 to 65,000 clones; around 80% were seen once. Viral peptide pools were used in the ViraFEST assay to expand antigen-specific CD4+ T cells, and sequencing came afterward. Following an approximately eleven-day culture, CD4+ T cells were purified. About 2.2 million PBMC per well were cultured with around 9.1 IU/ml IL-2 and roughly 9.9 ug/ml peptides. Each culture had half its medium swapped for IL-2 medium on days 3 and 7. Notes on this clone: Its antigen remains unknown.

General observations from the study: In the late period after vaccination, infection- and vaccine-induced clones contracted markedly.

The sequencing used CD4+ T cells from PBMCs cultured with HCoV-229E spike peptides, collected before COVID-19 vaccination. The TCR was taken from a human donor who received a COVID-19 vaccine.

CDR3 protein: CASSFPQSGANVLTF. As DNA, the CDR3 is TGTGCCAGCAGCTTCCCGCAATCTGGGGCCAACGTCCTGACTTTC. This chain uses TRBV7-2 with TRBJ2-6; no clear D gene. Trimming took off 3 bases at V and 1 base at J, with 7 bases between the two ends. The CDR3 loop spans 15 amino acids. CDR1 and CDR2 (germline): SGHTA, FQGNSA.